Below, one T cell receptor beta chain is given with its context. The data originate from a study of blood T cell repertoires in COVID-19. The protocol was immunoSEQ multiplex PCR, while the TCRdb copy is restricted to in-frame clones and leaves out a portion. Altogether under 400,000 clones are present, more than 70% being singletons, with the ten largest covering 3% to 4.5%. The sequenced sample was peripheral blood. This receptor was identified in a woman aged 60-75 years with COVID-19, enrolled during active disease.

The CDR3 is CASRGTRGGTEAFF. In DNA, the CDR3 is TGCGCCAGCAGAGGAACCAGAGGAGGAACTGAAGCTTTCTTT. The V call is TRBV5-1, the J call TRBJ1-1; D unclear. The CDR3 is 14 amino acids. V was pared by 5 bases and J by 5 bases, with 16 bases between. Germline CDR1 and CDR2: SGHRS and YFSETQ.